The sequence of this T cell receptor (beta chain) was determined in a study of cytomegalovirus exposure and HLA in healthy donors. CDR1 LNHDA and CDR2 SQIVND come from the germline V gene (reference sequence). The V and J ends lost 5 bases and 4 bases, in that order; junction bases with no gene match: 5. The CDR3 runs to 14 residues. The PCR contained 60 Vbeta and 13 Jbeta primers. Using immunoSEQ multiplex PCR, the repertoire was profiled, and TCRdb retains in-frame clones only, with some absent. The data hold over 150,000 clones, with approximately 62% observed a single time. Sequenced sample: PBMCs. The chain employs TRBV19 and TRBJ1-5; 7 bases are a match to TRBD1. The source is a man aged 45-65 years in good health and CMV-seronegative. This CDR3 is CASSSDRSNQPQHF. DNA of the CDR3: TGTGCCAGTAGTTCGGACAGGAGTAATCAGCCCCAGCATTTT. Looking up the rest from reference TRBV19 and TRBJ1-5 gives the full variable domain: DGGITQSPKYLFRKEGQNVTLSCEQNLNHDAMYWYRQDPGQGLRLIYYSQIVNDFQKGDIAEGYSVSREKKESFPLTVTSAQKNPTAFYLCASSSDRSNQPQHFGDGTRLSIL.